This T cell receptor beta chain came from a study of blood T cell repertoires in COVID-19. Study-wide context: Samples taken during acute and convalescent COVID-19 were collected in the United States, Italy and Spain. In each case, the material was cDNA or gDNA derived from T cells, B-cell-depleted T cells, or PBMCs.

As originally analysed: How many nucleated cells were present was estimated from reference gene primer amplification. The protocol was immunoSEQ multiplex PCR, while the TCRdb copy is restricted to in-frame clones and leaves out a portion. V, J and clone size derive from that table, while D and trimming were established from the DNA sequence. The sample has about 110,000 clones; 70% to 80% are singletons. This clone appeared a few times. This CDR3 has 16 amino acids. Trimming removed 5 bases from V and 6 bases from J, with 21 bases in between. The germline V gene has CDR1 SGHTA and CDR2 FQGNSA. The genes are TRBV7-2 and TRBJ2-3, with TRBD2 as a possible D gene (6 bases). Material for sequencing was peripheral blood. The TCR was taken from a human donor with acute or convalescent COVID-19. The donor label of this sample is uncertain. The chain's CDR3 is CASSLWRRGIGDTQYF. The CDR3 region has the DNA TGTGCCAGCAGCCTATGGAGGCGGGGCATAGGTGATACGCAGTATTTT. Together with reference TRBV7-2 and TRBJ2-3, the CDR3 gives the full variable domain: GAGVSQSPSNKVTEKGKDVELRCDPISGHTALYWYRQSLGQGLEFLIYFQGNSAPDKSGLPSDRFSAERTGGSVSTLTIQRTQQEDSAVYLCASSLWRRGIGDTQYFGPGTRLTVL.